This TCR beta chain was captured by sequencing in a study of blood T cell repertoires in COVID-19. Study at large: Samples came from the United States, Italy and Spain, spanning acute and convalescent COVID-19.

The V gene lost 0 bases and the J gene lost 12 bases, with 13 bases spanning the gap. This CDR3 contains 13 residues. Germline lookup yields CDR1 SGDLS and CDR2 YYNGEE. The authors' processing: Estimated nucleated cell counts came from reference gene primer amplification. Here immunoSEQ multiplex PCR was the method, and the copy in TCRdb shows in-frame clones only, minus some. That table gives V, J and clone size, and the DNA gave D and trimming. The sample consists of 300,000 to 350,000 clones, about 86% of them appearing once. This chain connects TRBV9 to TRBJ2-1, with D maybe TRBD2 (5 bases). The clonotype originates from a woman in her 40s with acute COVID-19. Sequencing used PBMCs or T cells enriched from blood (not recorded which). The CDR3, as DNA: TGTGCCAGCAGCGTAGGCAACGAGGCGGGGCAGTTCTTC. It specifies CASSVGNEAGQFF.